Listed below are T cell receptor beta chains from one sample, sequenced in a study of T cells after yellow fever vaccination. MiXCR was run by TCRdb on the 5' RACE reads, yielding one entry per CDR3 protein. The sample consists of under 350,000 distinct CDR3 sequences, approximately 4% of them appearing once. This sample comprised PBMCs, obtained 5 days after the yellow fever booster vaccination. These receptor sequences come from a man younger than 35 who received the YFV17D yellow fever vaccine. CDR3s include the opening cysteine and the closing phenylalanine or tryptophan. D genes are given only for firm matches. Rows give clone size only sometimes, using once, few, many, or a class for an expanded clone.

len	v_gene	abundance	d_gene	j_gene	CDR3aa	CDR3nt
17	TRBV20-1	few	.	TRBJ1-1	CSATRATEGIINTEAFF	TGCAGTGCTACCAGGGCGACGGAAGGGATAATTAACACTGAAGCTTTCTTT
12	TRBV20-1	many	.	TRBJ1-6	CSASQSNSPLHF	TGCAGTGCTAGTCAGTCTAATTCACCCCTCCACTTT
14	TRBV4-2	few	.	TRBJ1-4	CASSPPGGEEKLFF	TGTGCCAGCAGCCCCCCCGGGGGCGAGGAAAAACTGTTTTTT
16	TRBV5-4	.	TRBD2	TRBJ2-1	CASSPDASGGHNEQFF	TGTGCCAGCAGCCCGGATGCTAGCGGGGGGCACAATGAGCAGTTCTTC
16	TRBV27	many	.	TRBJ1-3	CASSRTRDISGNTIYF	TGTGCCAGCAGCCGGACCCGGGACATCTCTGGAAACACCATATATTTT
16	TRBV15	many	.	TRBJ1-1	CATSRGDLAENTEAFF	TGTGCCACCAGCAGAGGGGACCTAGCGGAGAACACTGAAGCTTTCTTT
14	TRBV5-1	many	TRBD1	TRBJ1-2	CASSSDRGAGGYTF	TGCGCCAGCAGCTCGGACAGGGGAGCAGGTGGCTACACCTTC
14	TRBV20-1	.	.	TRBJ2-2	CSARDNRRTGELFF	TGCAGTGCTAGAGATAATAGGAGGACCGGGGAGCTGTTTTTT
16	TRBV7-2	.	TRBD2	TRBJ2-1	CASSLEGGGAKNEQFF	TGTGCCAGCAGCTTAGAGGGCGGGGGGGCAAAGAATGAGCAGTTCTTC
13	TRBV20-1	.	.	TRBJ2-1	CSARVSNYNEQFF	TGCAGTGCTAGAGTATCTAATTACAATGAGCAGTTCTTC
18	TRBV5-1	.	TRBD2	TRBJ2-5	CASSFLGLAGGGKETQYF	TGCGCCAGCAGCTTCCTTGGACTAGCGGGGGGTGGAAAAGAGACCCAGTACTTC
16	TRBV4-2	few	.	TRBJ2-5	CASSQPGLSQGETQYF	TGTGCCAGCAGCCAACCCGGATTGTCCCAGGGAGAGACCCAGTACTTC
12	TRBV6-2/TRBV6-3	few	.	TRBJ2-1	CASYRRDNEQFF	TGTGCCAGCTACAGACGGGACAATGAGCAGTTCTTC
12	TRBV4-1	few	.	TRBJ1-2	CASSQVERGYTF	TGCGCCAGCAGCCAAGTCGAGCGCGGCTACACCTTC
14	TRBV4-1	many	.	TRBJ2-3	CASSQGDSTDTQYF	TGCGCCAGCAGCCAGGGGGACTCCACAGATACGCAGTATTTT
16	TRBV12-3/TRBV12-4	few	TRBD1	TRBJ2-2	CASTPRTGGSTGELFF	TGTGCCAGCACCCCCCGGACAGGTGGGAGCACCGGGGAGCTGTTTTTT
16	TRBV6-5	few	.	TRBJ2-2	CASSYAGTPNTGELFF	TGTGCCAGCAGTTACGCCGGGACACCGAACACCGGGGAGCTGTTTTTT
15	TRBV28	.	TRBD1	TRBJ2-1	CASSPLGTGVNEQFF	TGTGCCAGCAGCCCGCTGGGGACAGGGGTCAATGAGCAGTTCTTC
16	TRBV6-2/TRBV6-3	.	.	TRBJ2-3	CASSYGAFASTDTQYF	TGTGCCAGCAGTTACGGAGCATTTGCTAGCACAGATACGCAGTATTTT
13	TRBV3-1	few	.	TRBJ2-4	CASSRRGANIQYF	TGTGCCAGCAGCCGCCGAGGGGCTAACATTCAGTACTTC
13	TRBV10-3	few	.	TRBJ1-2	CAISESTNYGYTF	TGTGCCATCAGTGAGTCGACTAACTATGGCTACACCTTC
18	TRBV9	.	TRBD2	TRBJ2-6	CASSVEGSGLAGANVLTF	TGTGCCAGCAGCGTAGAGGGTAGCGGGCTCGCTGGGGCCAACGTCCTGACTTTC
14	TRBV4-2	.	TRBD1	TRBJ1-2	CASSHRPGQGGYTF	TGTGCCAGCAGCCATCGTCCGGGACAGGGGGGCTACACCTTC
15	TRBV23-1	.	TRBD2	TRBJ2-1	CASSALGGGYNEQFF	TGCGCCAGCAGTGCACTTGGGGGGGGGTACAATGAGCAGTTCTTC
13	TRBV7-6	.	.	TRBJ1-4	CASSLGVSEKLFF	TGTGCCAGCAGCTTAGGGGTCAGCGAAAAACTGTTTTTT
15	TRBV5-1	many	TRBD2	TRBJ2-1	CASSLTSAGSNEQFF	TGCGCCAGCAGCTTGACTAGCGCCGGTTCCAATGAGCAGTTCTTC
17	TRBV27	.	.	TRBJ1-6	CASSRGANWVDNSPLHF	TGTGCCAGTTCTCGGGGGGCTAACTGGGTGGATAATTCACCCCTCCACTTT
17	TRBV4-3	.	.	TRBJ1-5	CASSQDIRRGGHQPQHF	TGCGCCAGCAGCCAAGATATACGCAGGGGCGGACATCAGCCCCAGCATTTT
16	TRBV20-1	.	TRBD2	TRBJ2-5	CSARGLATIWAETQYF	TGCAGTGCTAGGGGACTAGCCACGATTTGGGCAGAGACCCAGTACTTC
13	TRBV23-1	few	.	TRBJ1-2	CASGTDANYGYTF	TGCGCCAGCGGGACGGACGCTAACTATGGCTACACCTTC
15	TRBV11-2	.	TRBD1	TRBJ1-2	CASSSGQGIWEGYTF	TGTGCCAGCAGCTCCGGACAGGGGATTTGGGAAGGCTACACCTTC
15	TRBV6-5	many	TRBD1	TRBJ1-1	CASSGQGAGDTEAFF	TGTGCCAGCTCAGGACAGGGGGCAGGTGACACTGAAGCTTTCTTT
15	TRBV10-3	few	.	TRBJ2-5	CATGGTGTDQETQYF	TGTGCCACCGGTGGTACCGGGACGGATCAAGAGACCCAGTACTTC
13	TRBV6-5	few	.	TRBJ1-5	CANGGYREQPQHF	TGTGCCAACGGCGGGTACAGGGAGCAGCCCCAGCATTTT
14	TRBV10-3	.	.	TRBJ2-7	CAISDRTVSDEQYF	TGTGCCATCAGTGATAGGACTGTTTCCGACGAGCAGTACTTC
12	TRBV29-1	many	.	TRBJ2-2	CSVVGSTGELFF	TGCAGCGTGGTAGGGAGCACCGGGGAGCTGTTTTTT
14	TRBV4-1	few	.	TRBJ2-6	CASSQVSGANVLTF	TGCGCCAGCAGCCAAGTCTCTGGGGCCAACGTCCTGACTTTC
16	TRBV5-4	.	TRBD1	TRBJ1-1	CASSRDRGFGNTEAFF	TGTGCCAGCAGCCGGGACAGGGGCTTTGGGAACACTGAAGCTTTCTTT
14	TRBV30	.	.	TRBJ1-2	CAWNLGRNFYGYTF	TGTGCCTGGAACCTTGGACGGAACTTCTATGGCTACACCTTC
15	TRBV5-6	.	.	TRBJ2-7	CASSPSGSNAYEQYF	TGTGCCAGCAGCCCGTCAGGTAGCAACGCATACGAGCAGTACTTC
17	TRBV5-5	many	.	TRBJ2-1	CASSLAEAGVQYNEQFF	TGTGCCAGCAGCTTGGCCGAGGCAGGGGTGCAGTACAATGAGCAGTTCTTC
14	TRBV6-1	.	.	TRBJ2-3	CASNTQTSTDTQYF	TGTGCCAGCAACACCCAGACGAGCACAGATACGCAGTATTTT
12	TRBV30	few	TRBD1	TRBJ1-1	CAWGQGSAEAFF	TGTGCCTGGGGACAGGGATCCGCTGAAGCTTTCTTT
12	TRBV12-3/TRBV12-4	many	.	TRBJ2-1	CASSPGPNEQFF	TGTGCCAGCAGCCCCGGACCTAATGAGCAGTTCTTC
15	TRBV5-1	few	.	TRBJ2-7	CASSPSGAKTEEQYF	TGCGCCAGCAGCCCCTCCGGGGCAAAAACGGAGGAGCAGTACTTC
15	TRBV7-9	.	.	TRBJ2-2	CASSLLRGGTGELFF	TGTGCCAGCAGCTTACTCAGGGGAGGCACCGGGGAGCTGTTTTTT
15	TRBV11-3	.	.	TRBJ2-5	CASSLGTFSGETQYF	TGTGCCAGCAGCTTAGGGACTTTTTCGGGAGAGACCCAGTACTTC
16	TRBV14	many	TRBD2	TRBJ2-2	CASSQQLAVNTGELFF	TGTGCCAGCAGCCAACAACTAGCGGTGAACACCGGGGAGCTGTTTTTT
14	TRBV10-3	.	TRBD1	TRBJ1-4	CAIRGTDFNEKLFF	TGTGCCATCAGAGGGACAGATTTTAATGAAAAACTGTTTTTT
15	TRBV7-9	few	TRBD1	TRBJ2-3	CASSRGQGETDTQYF	TGTGCCAGCAGCCGGGGACAGGGTGAGACAGATACGCAGTATTTT
11	TRBV29-1	few	.	TRBJ2-5	CSVGLTETQYF	TGCAGCGTTGGTCTAACAGAGACCCAGTACTTC
12	TRBV10-3	few	.	TRBJ1-5	CAISEFTQPQHF	TGTGCCATCAGTGAGTTTACCCAGCCCCAGCATTTT
14	TRBV2	few	TRBD1	TRBJ1-4	CASRAGTGGEKLFF	TGTGCCAGCAGGGCCGGGACAGGGGGGGAAAAACTGTTTTTT
12	TRBV29-1	many	.	TRBJ1-4	CSVTGLEEKLFF	TGCAGCGTTACGGGACTTGAGGAAAAACTGTTTTTT
14	TRBV29-1	few	TRBD2	TRBJ2-1	CSVGLAGEYNEQFF	TGCAGCGTAGGACTAGCGGGAGAATACAATGAGCAGTTCTTC